These 6 T cell receptor beta chains were sequenced from one sample in a study of cytomegalovirus exposure and HLA in healthy donors. The PCR made use of 60 Vbeta and 13 Jbeta primers. Using immunoSEQ multiplex PCR, the repertoire was profiled, and TCRdb retains in-frame clones only, with some absent. The sample holds around 210,000 clones; approximately 78% are singletons and the top ten take around 2.7%. Sequenced: PBMCs. These receptor sequences come from a woman between 35 and 50 years old in good health and CMV-seronegative.

The V gene is TRBV7-6, the J gene TRBJ2-3, with D possibly matching TRBD2 (5 bases). Germline lookup yields CDR1 SGHVS and CDR2 FNYEAQ. This CDR3 is 15 amino acids long. V was shortened by 1 base and J by 6 bases, with 14 bases between the two germline ends. The CDR3 sequence is CASSLGQGGWDTQYF. CDR3 coding DNA: TGTGCCAGCAGCTTAGGACAAGGAGGTTGGGATACGCAGTATTTT.

This clone was found once. The chain couples TRBV15 to TRBJ2-1; 7 bases line up with TRBD2. The trim removed 0 bases at V and 7 bases at J, leaving 9 bases unmatched. This CDR3 comprises 16 residues. CDR1 is LNHNV, CDR2 YYDKDF, per germline (reference sequence). This CDR3 reads CATSRDSSGRENEQFF. The DNA for the CDR3 is TGTGCCACCAGCAGAGATTCTTCGGGGAGGGAGAATGAGCAGTTCTTC.

This clone was observed once. The chain carries TRBV2 and TRBJ2-1; D uncertain. CDR1 is SNHLY, CDR2 FYNNEI, per germline. The length of the CDR3 is 12 residues. V was clipped by 6 bases and J by 5 bases, with 8 bases between them. Here the CDR3 reads CASSHLDNEQFF. Written as DNA, the CDR3 is TGTGCCAGCAGCCATCTAGACAATGAGCAGTTCTTC.

The chain couples TRBV29-1 to TRBJ1-2; 9 bases fit TRBD1. Germline CDR1 reads SQVTM; CDR2 reads ANQGSEA. The V segment lost 5 bases and the J segment 4 bases; nucleotides outside the gene matches: 5. This CDR3 is built from 13 residues. CDR3 nucleotides: TGCAGCGTTCGGACAGGGGCCTCCTATGGCTACACCTTC. Translating it yields CSVRTGASYGYTF.

This chain links TRBV29-1 with TRBJ2-1, with D possibly TRBD1 on 5 matching bases. V lost 7 bases to trimming and J lost 0 bases, with 13 bases between them. In germline, CDR1 is SQVTM, CDR2 ANQGSEA. The CDR3 runs to 14 residues. Here the CDR3 reads CSGGTSSSYNEQFF. CDR3 in DNA: TGCAGCGGGGGCACATCTAGCTCCTACAATGAGCAGTTCTTC.

This clone was detected only once. V gene TRBV10-2 combines with J gene TRBJ2-7; 10 bases line up with TRBD1. The CDR3 extends over 13 amino acids. CDR1 is WSHSY and CDR2 is SAAADI in the germline V gene. V lost 7 bases, J lost 2 bases, and 2 bases stayed unmatched. For the CDR3, the DNA is TGCGCCAGCACCGGGACAGGGGCCTACGAGCAGTACTTC. Translating gives CASTGTGAYEQYF.